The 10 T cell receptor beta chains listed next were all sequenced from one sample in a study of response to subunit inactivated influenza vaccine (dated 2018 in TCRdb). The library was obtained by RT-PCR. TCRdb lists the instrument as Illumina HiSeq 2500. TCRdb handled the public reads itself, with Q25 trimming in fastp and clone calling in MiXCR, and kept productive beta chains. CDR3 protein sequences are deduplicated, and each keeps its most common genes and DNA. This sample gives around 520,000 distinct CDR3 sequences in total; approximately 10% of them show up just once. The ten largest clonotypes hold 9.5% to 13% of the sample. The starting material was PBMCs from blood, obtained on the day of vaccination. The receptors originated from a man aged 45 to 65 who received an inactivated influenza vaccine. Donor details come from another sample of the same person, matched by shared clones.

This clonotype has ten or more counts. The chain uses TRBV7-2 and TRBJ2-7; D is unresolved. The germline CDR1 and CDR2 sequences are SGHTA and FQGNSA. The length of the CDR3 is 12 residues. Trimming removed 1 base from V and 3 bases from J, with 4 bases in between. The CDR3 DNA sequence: TGTGCCAGCAGCTTAGTAGGCTACGAGCAGTACTTC. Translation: CASSLVGYEQYF.

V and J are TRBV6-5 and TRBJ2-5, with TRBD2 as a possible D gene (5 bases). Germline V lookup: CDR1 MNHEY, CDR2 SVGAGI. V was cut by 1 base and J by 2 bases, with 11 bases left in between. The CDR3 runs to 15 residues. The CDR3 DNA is TGTGCCAGCAGTTACTTCGGGAATGGGCAAGAGACCCAGTACTTC. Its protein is CASSYFGNGQETQYF.

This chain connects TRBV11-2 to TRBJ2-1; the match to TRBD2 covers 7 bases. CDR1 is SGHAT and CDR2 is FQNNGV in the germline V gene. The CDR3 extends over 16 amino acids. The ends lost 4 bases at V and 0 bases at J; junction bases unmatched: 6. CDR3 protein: CASSSTGGSSYNEQFF. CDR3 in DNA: TGTGCCAGCAGCTCGACCGGGGGGAGCTCCTACAATGAGCAGTTCTTC.

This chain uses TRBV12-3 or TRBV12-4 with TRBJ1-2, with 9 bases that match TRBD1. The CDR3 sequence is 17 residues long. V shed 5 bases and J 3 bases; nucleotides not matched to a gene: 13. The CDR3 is CASSPGTGRTRYYGYTF. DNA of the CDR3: TGTGCCAGCAGTCCCGGGACAGGGAGAACAAGGTACTATGGCTACACCTTC.

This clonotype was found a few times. The CDR3 DNA sequence: TGTGCCAGCAGTCCTATCCGGGGTTCTGGAAACACCATATATTTT. Protein product: CASSPIRGSGNTIYF. The chain links TRBV12-3 or TRBV12-4 to TRBJ1-3; no clear D gene. The CDR3 covers 15 residues. Deletions cut 5 bases from V and 1 base from J, with 12 bases between.

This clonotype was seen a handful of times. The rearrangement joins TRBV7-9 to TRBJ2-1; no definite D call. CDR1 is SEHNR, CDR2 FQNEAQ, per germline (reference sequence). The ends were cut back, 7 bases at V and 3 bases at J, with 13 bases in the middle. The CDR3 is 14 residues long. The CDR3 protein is CASTSETLYNEQFF. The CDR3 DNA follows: TGTGCCAGCACCTCCGAGACCCTCTACAATGAGCAGTTCTTC.

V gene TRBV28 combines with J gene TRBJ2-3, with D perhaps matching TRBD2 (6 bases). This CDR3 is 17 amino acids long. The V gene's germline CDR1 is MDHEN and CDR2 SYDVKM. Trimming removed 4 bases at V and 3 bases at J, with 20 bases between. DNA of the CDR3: TGTGCCAGCAGTTCCTCCTATACGGGAGCAGTTACAGATACGCAGTATTTT. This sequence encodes CASSSSYTGAVTDTQYF.

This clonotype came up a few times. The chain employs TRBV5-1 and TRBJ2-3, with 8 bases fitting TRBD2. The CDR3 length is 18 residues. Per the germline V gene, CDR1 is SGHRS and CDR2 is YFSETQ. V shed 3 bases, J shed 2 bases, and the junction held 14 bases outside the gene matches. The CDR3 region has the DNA TGCGCCAGCAGCTGGACACCGAGCGGTAGCGGGATCACAGATACGCAGTATTTT. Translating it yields CASSWTPSGSGITDTQYF.

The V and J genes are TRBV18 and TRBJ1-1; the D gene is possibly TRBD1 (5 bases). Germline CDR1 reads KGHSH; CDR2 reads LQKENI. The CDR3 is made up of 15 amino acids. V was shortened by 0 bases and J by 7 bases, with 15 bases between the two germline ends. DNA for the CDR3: TGTGCCAGCTCACCACCGATGAAAGGGGAGGGTGAAGCTTTCTTT. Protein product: CASSPPMKGEGEAFF. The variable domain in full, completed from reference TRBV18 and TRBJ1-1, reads NAGVMQNPRHLVRRRGQEARLRCSPMKGHSHVYWYRQLPEEGLKFMVYLQKENIIDESGMPKERFSAEFPKEGPSILRIQQVVRGDSAAYFCASSPPMKGEGEAFFGQGTRLTVV.

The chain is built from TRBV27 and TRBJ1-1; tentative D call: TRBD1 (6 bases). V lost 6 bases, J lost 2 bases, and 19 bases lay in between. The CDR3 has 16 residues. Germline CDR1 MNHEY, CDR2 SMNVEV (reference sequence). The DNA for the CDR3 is TGTGCCAGCAGCCCCTACTCACCGGACAGCAACACTGAAGCTTTCTTT. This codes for CASSPYSPDSNTEAFF.